The 27 T cell receptor beta chains reported below all come from one sample, sequenced in a study of regulatory T cells in long-lasting Graves disease. Sample time point: newly diagnosed GD, antithyroid drugs for less than 3 months. PBMCs provided the RNA from which the TCR library was made. Library construction for TCR beta used iRepertoire HTBI primers and Arm-PCR of CDR3 regions. TCRdb processed the multiplex PCR reads anew with MiXCR; each CDR3 protein has one entry. The sample lists more than 400,000 distinct CDR3 sequences, under 20% occurring once. This same sample was also taken into another study, of T cells in Graves' hyperthyroidism and ophthalmopathy.

This sample comprised peripheral blood mononuclear cells (PBMCs), obtained at new diagnosis, from a patient treated with antithyroid drugs. Source of these receptors: a man aged 35-49 years with Graves disease.

Many counts were recorded for this clonotype. The chain has TRBV24-1 and TRBJ2-3; D is possibly TRBD2 (6 bases). V gave up 7 bases and J gave up 4 bases, with 11 bases separating them. The germline CDR1 and CDR2 sequences are KGHDR and SFDVKD. The CDR3 extends over 13 amino acids. This CDR3 is CATSGSLADTQYF. The CDR3 DNA reads TGTGCCACCAGCGGGAGTCTCGCAGATACGCAGTATTTT.

The J gene is TRBJ2-7, the V gene TRBV2, with TRBD2 identical over 7 bases. CDR3 size: 16 residues. Germline V gene lookup returns CDR1 SNHLY and CDR2 FYNNEI. Losses at the gene ends were 6 bases for V and 5 bases for J; bases not matched to a gene: 16. The CDR3 reads CASSTAGGLTIHEQYF. The DNA of the CDR3 is TGTGCCAGCAGCACCGCCGGGGGACTAACGATCCACGAGCAGTACTTC.

The CDR3 DNA reads as TGTGCCAGCAGCGCAACGGACAGGGGGACTGAAGCTTTCTTT. Protein: CASSATDRGTEAFF. V usage is TRBV7-3 and J usage is TRBJ1-1; 10 bases agree with TRBD1. The CDR3 consists of 14 residues. The V gene's germline CDR1 is SGHTA and CDR2 FQGTGA. V lost 5 bases and J lost 5; bases outside the gene matches: 5. Looking up the rest from reference TRBV7-3 and TRBJ1-1 gives the full variable domain: GAGVSQTPSNKVTEKGKYVELRCDPISGHTALYWYRQSLGQGPEFLIYFQGTGAADDSGLPNDRFFAVRPEGSVSTLKIQRTERGDSAVYLCASSATDRGTEAFFGQGTRLTVV.

This clonotype was counted between two and nine times. The rearrangement links TRBV19 to TRBJ2-3, with D perhaps given as TRBD1 or TRBD2 (6 bases each). This CDR3 has 15 residues. V lost 8 bases to trimming and J lost 7 bases, with 22 bases between them. Germline CDR1 is LNHDA and CDR2 is SQIVND (reference sequence). In DNA form, the CDR3 reads TGTGCCAGTTCCCTGGCGGGACACGCCACGAATACGCAGTATTTT. Its translation: CASSLAGHATNTQYF.

This clonotype was observed at least ten times. The J gene is TRBJ2-5, the V gene TRBV11-2, with TRBD2 as a possible D gene (5 bases). CDR1 and CDR2 (germline): SGHAT, FQNNGV. This CDR3 spans 15 amino acids. V was cut by 2 bases and J by 5 bases, with 15 bases left in between. The CDR3 reads CASSLSGGHRETQYF. As DNA, the CDR3 is TGTGCCAGCAGCTTATCGGGCGGGCACCGCGAGACCCAGTACTTC.

At least ten counts were recorded for this clonotype. At one end, the junction sequence differs from germline, possibly due to a read error. The chain employs TRBV20-1 and TRBJ2-7; the match to TRBD2 covers 10 bases. The CDR3 spans 14 residues. Germline lookup yields CDR1 DFQATT and CDR2 SNEGSKA (reference sequence). The CDR3 sequence is CSAILAGEGWEQHF. The CDR3 DNA reads TGCAGTGCGATCCTAGCGGGAGAAGGGTGGGAGCAGCACTTC.

This clonotype was seen at least ten times. The CDR3 protein is CASSRNWREQYF. In nucleotides, the CDR3 is TGTGCCAGCAGCCGCAACTGGCGCGAGCAGTACTTC. The chain carries TRBV28 and TRBJ2-7; D not certain. The CDR3 runs to 12 residues. V was clipped by 6 bases and J by 6 bases, with 12 bases between them. Germline V CDR1 and CDR2: MDHEN, SYDVKM. The entire variable domain, with the rest obtained from reference TRBV28 and TRBJ2-7, is as follows: DVKVTQSSRYLVKRTGEKVFLECVQDMDHENMFWYRQDPGLGLRLIYFSYDVKMKEKGDIPEGYSVSREKKERFSLILESASTNQTSMYLCASSRNWREQYFGPGTRLTVT.

This clonotype was seen only a few times. The chain combines TRBV30 with TRBJ2-5; 9 nucleotides align to TRBD2. Per germline, CDR1 GTSNPN and CDR2 SVGIG (reference sequence). J lost 2 bases, V lost 0 bases, and 10 bases had no gene match. The CDR3 is made up of 17 amino acids. CDR3 amino acids: CAWSVFGGRALQETQYF. The CDR3 DNA reads TGTGCCTGGAGTGTCTTTGGCGGGAGGGCCCTACAAGAGACCCAGTACTTC.

The V call is TRBV20-1, the J call TRBJ2-5; D is perhaps TRBD1 (5 bases). The CDR3 extends over 15 amino acids. The germline V and J ends were trimmed by 6 bases and 5 bases, with 22 bases remaining between them. CDR1 and CDR2 (germline): DFQATT, SNEGSKA (reference sequence). The CDR3 spells CSATRIGAGEETQYF. CDR3 DNA sequence: TGCAGTGCCACCAGGATAGGGGCCGGCGAGGAGACCCAGTACTTC.

This clonotype was picked up many times. The rearrangement links TRBV29-1 to TRBJ1-1; the D gene is possibly TRBD1 (6 bases). V gave up 7 bases and J gave up 2 bases, with 26 bases separating them. CDR3 length: 17 residues. Germline V gives CDR1 SQVTM, CDR2 ANQGSEA. The CDR3 loop is CSAAPWTLGGGNTEAFF. CDR3 nucleotide sequence: TGCAGCGCGGCCCCTTGGACACTCGGAGGGGGTAACACTGAAGCTTTCTTT.

This chain links TRBV12-3 or TRBV12-4 with TRBJ1-2; 8 nucleotides agree with TRBD1. The CDR3 extends over 14 amino acids. V lost 3 bases to trimming and J lost 8 bases; unmatched junction nucleotides: 8. This CDR3 is CASSLSRGLGGYTF. The CDR3, as DNA: TGTGCCAGCAGTTTGTCCAGGGGGCTGGGGGGCTACACCTTC.

CDR3: CASSLALAGQETQYF. The CDR3 DNA follows: TGTGCCAGCAGCTTGGCCCTAGCGGGGCAAGAGACCCAGTACTTC. The rearrangement joins TRBV5-6 to TRBJ2-5; the match to TRBD2 covers 9 bases. V lost 0 bases, J lost 2 bases, and 2 bases stayed unmatched. Germline CDR1 and CDR2: SGHDT and YYEEEE. This CDR3 has 15 amino acids.

At least ten counts were recorded for this clonotype. The chain joins TRBV10-2 to TRBJ2-7, with 14 nucleotides matching TRBD2. The CDR3 covers 15 residues. Germline lookup yields CDR1 WSHSY and CDR2 SAAADI. With 6 bases clipped from V and 0 bases from J, the junction kept 1 base outside the gene matches. The CDR3 nucleotides are TGCGCCAGCAGGGGACTAGCGGGAGCCTCCTACGAGCAGTACTTC. This gives the protein CASRGLAGASYEQYF.

This clonotype was observed a handful of times. The CDR3 DNA sequence: TGCAGTGCTAGCAGGGAATCTCGGGAAAAACTGTTTTTT. Its translation is CSASRESREKLFF. This chain joins TRBV20-1 and TRBJ1-4, with TRBD1 as a possible D gene (5 bases). Per the germline V gene, CDR1 is DFQATT and CDR2 is SNEGSKA (reference sequence). The CDR3 runs 13 residues. Trimming took off 3 bases at V and 8 bases at J, with 13 bases between the two ends.

V gene TRBV19 combines with J gene TRBJ2-7; D is unclear. The V gene's germline CDR1 is LNHDA and CDR2 SQIVND (reference sequence). V was pared by 6 bases and J by 3 bases, with 21 bases between. CDR3 length: 16 amino acids. CDR3 sequence reads: CASSITVWVDDYEQYF. DNA for the CDR3: TGTGCCAGTAGCATCACTGTATGGGTCGATGACTACGAGCAGTACTTC.

As to this clonotype: A much larger clone lies one base from this, so it may be a read error. This chain links TRBV28 with TRBJ2-1; no firm D call. Germline V gene lookup returns CDR1 MDHEN and CDR2 SYDVKM. Trimming took 10 bases from V and 13 from J, leaving 23 bases between them. The CDR3 sequence is 13 residues long. In DNA form, the CDR3 reads TGTGCCACCTCCCGGCAGGCCGTAGAGACCCAGTTCTTC. Amino acids: CATSRQAVETQFF.

In its sample, this clonotype was seen many times. The CDR3 coding sequence is TGTGCCAGCAGTGCGGTAGGCTACGAGCAGTACTTC. Its protein is CASSAVGYEQYF. The rearrangement links TRBV27 to TRBJ2-7; D gene uncertain. The CDR3 runs to 12 residues. Germline CDR1 reads MNHEY; CDR2 reads SMNVEV (reference sequence). The ends were cut back, 5 bases at V and 3 bases at J, with 8 bases in the middle.

This rearrangement joins TRBV5-1 to TRBJ2-3; D may be TRBD2 (6 bases). The CDR3 length is 16 residues. Germline V lookup: CDR1 SGHRS, CDR2 YFSETQ. Between the trimmed V and J ends, which lost 4 bases and 2 bases, there was a span of 17 bases. The CDR3 bases are TGCGCCAGCAGCGAACCGGGACTGGGCGCCACAGATACGCAGTATTTT. Its protein is CASSEPGLGATDTQYF.

This clonotype was seen many times. The V and J genes are TRBV28 and TRBJ2-3; D remains ambiguous. The CDR3 contains 14 residues. V was cut by 1 base and J by 6 bases, with 11 bases left in between. Germline CDR1 is MDHEN and CDR2 is SYDVKM. CDR3 region: CASSLFQVGDTQYF. The CDR3 coding sequence is TGTGCCAGCAGTTTATTCCAGGTCGGGGATACGCAGTATTTT. The full variable domain, rest sourced from reference TRBV28 and TRBJ2-3, is DVKVTQSSRYLVKRTGEKVFLECVQDMDHENMFWYRQDPGLGLRLIYFSYDVKMKEKGDIPEGYSVSREKKERFSLILESASTNQTSMYLCASSLFQVGDTQYFGPGTRLTVL.

The V and J genes are TRBV29-1 and TRBJ2-2, with D perhaps TRBD1 (6 bases). The CDR3 length is 14 residues. V lost 3 bases, J lost 4 bases, and 12 bases lay in between. Germline values: CDR1 SQVTM, CDR2 ANQGSEA. The CDR3 nucleotides are TGCAGCGTTGATAAGGCAGGGGTCACCGGGGAGCTGTTTTTT. Amino acid sequence: CSVDKAGVTGELFF.

V and J are TRBV18 and TRBJ1-1; the D gene is possibly TRBD1 (6 bases). The CDR3 is 14 residues long. Germline CDR1 reads KGHSH; CDR2 reads LQKENI. The V gene lost 5 bases and the J gene lost 0 bases, with 10 bases spanning the gap. DNA for the CDR3: TGTGCCAGCTCAAATAGGGGGTTGAACACTGAAGCTTTCTTT. Translated: CASSNRGLNTEAFF.

This clonotype occurred many times. The V and J genes are TRBV14 and TRBJ1-5; no firm D call. The V end was cut by 3 bases, the J end by 0 bases, with 12 bases between. Germline CDR1 and CDR2: SGHDN and FVKESK. This CDR3 spans 16 amino acids. The CDR3 spells CASSHQETYSNQPQHF. CDR3 nucleotide sequence: TGTGCCAGCAGCCACCAGGAAACTTATAGCAATCAGCCCCAGCATTTT.

As concerns this clonotype: One junction end disagrees with the germline gene, perhaps due to a read error. The CDR3 reads CASSLNIGELFF. DNA of the CDR3: TGTGCCAGCAGCCTAAACATCGGGGAGCTGTTTTTT. V is TRBV11-2 and J is TRBJ2-2; D not certain. CDR3 size: 12 residues. From germline, CDR1 is SGHAT and CDR2 FQNNGV.

This clonotype was observed a handful of times. A much bigger clone sits one base away, suggesting this may be a read error. The chain is built from TRBV3-1 and TRBJ2-5; the match to TRBD1 covers 7 bases. Per the germline V gene, CDR1 is LGHDT and CDR2 is YNNKEL (reference sequence). There are 14 residues in the CDR3. The CDR3 sequence is CASSQEGQEETRYF. The DNA for the CDR3 is TGTGCCAGCAGCCAAGAAGGACAGGAAGAGACCCGGTACTTC.

With regard to this clonotype: A much larger clone lies one base from this, so it may be a read error. The gene calls are TRBV11-3 and TRBJ2-2, with D unclear. The CDR3 totals 15 residues. Germline CDR1 and CDR2: SGHNT and YENEEA. The CDR3: CASSLRGTNSGELFF. The CDR3 nucleotides read TGTGCCAGCAGCTTACGCGGCACGAACTCCGGGGAGCTGTTTTTT.

This clonotype showed up just a few times. This sequence joins TRBV4-1 and TRBJ2-7; D gene uncertain. V shed 1 base and J shed 0 bases, with 10 bases lying between them. Germline assignment: CDR1 MGHRA and CDR2 YSYEKL. This CDR3 has 15 amino acids. The CDR3 bases are TGCGCCAGCAGCCAAGTCCTAACCAGCTCCTACGAGCAGTACTTC. Residues: CASSQVLTSSYEQYF.

Ten or more counts support this clonotype. This sequence joins TRBV20-1 and TRBJ1-5; D ambiguous. The CDR3 covers 12 residues. Germline V CDR1 and CDR2: DFQATT, SNEGSKA (reference sequence). V was cut by 0 bases and J by 7 bases, with 7 bases left in between. The DNA of the CDR3 is TGCAGTGCTAGAGATGTCGGGCAGCCCCAGCATTTT. Translating it yields CSARDVGQPQHF.